Listed below are T cell receptor beta chains from one sample, sequenced in a study of CD8 T cells in ankylosing spondylitis. Using its own MiXCR run on the 5' RACE reads, TCRdb lists one record per CDR3 protein. The data show approximately 500,000 distinct CDR3 sequences, with roughly an eighth seen just once and 6.5% to 7% held by the top ten. Sequencing used blood, either unsorted or a sorted T cell fraction (not recorded which). These receptors all come from a male donor with ankylosing spondylitis. Both conserved end residues are part of each CDR3. The order of the fields is clone size, D gene, J gene, V gene, CDR3 protein, CDR3 DNA. D genes are given only for firm matches. Where a row states a size, it is once, few, many or the class of an expanded clone; other rows omit it.

many | . | TRBJ2-1 | TRBV13 | CASRRGTGYNEQFF | TGTGCCAGCAGGCGAGGCACAGGGTACAATGAGCAGTTCTTC
. | TRBD2 | TRBJ2-1 | TRBV20-1 | CSARDRPSGRYNEQFF | TGCAGTGCTAGAGATCGTCCTAGCGGGAGGTACAATGAGCAGTTCTTC
few | TRBD2 | TRBJ2-1 | TRBV18 | CASSLLSGRLGYNEQFF | TGTGCCAGCTCACTTCTGAGCGGGAGGCTGGGCTACAATGAGCAGTTCTTC
. | . | TRBJ2-2 | TRBV7-9 | CASSSDRDTGELFF | TGTGCCAGCAGCTCTGACAGAGACACCGGGGAGCTGTTTTTT
few | . | TRBJ2-1 | TRBV7-2 | CASSLRVRNEQFF | TGTGCCAGCAGCCTGAGGGTGAGGAATGAGCAGTTCTTC
. | . | TRBJ1-1 | TRBV10-2 | CAIHRELNTEAFF | TGCGCCATTCACAGGGAGCTGAACACTGAAGCTTTCTTT
few | . | TRBJ2-7 | TRBV2 | CASNPDSYEQYF | TGTGCCAGCAATCCGGACAGTTACGAGCAGTACTTC
. | . | TRBJ2-1 | TRBV24-1 | CATGLGSTHNEQFF | TGTGCCACGGGATTGGGCAGCACACACAATGAGCAGTTCTTC
few | . | TRBJ1-1 | TRBV7-2 | CASSPGPDEAFF | TGTGCCAGCAGCCCAGGACCAGATGAAGCTTTCTTT
. | . | TRBJ1-2 | TRBV20-1 | CSARETGTYGYTF | TGCAGTGCTAGAGAGACGGGAACCTATGGCTACACCTTC
. | TRBD2 | TRBJ2-1 | TRBV20-1 | CILLAGGPYLNEQFF | TGCATCCTACTAGCGGGAGGGCCTTATCTCAATGAGCAGTTCTTC
. | . | TRBJ2-1 | TRBV5-1 | CATAQSPPYNEQFF | TGCGCCACCGCTCAGTCTCCTCCCTACAATGAGCAGTTCTTC
few | . | TRBJ2-1 | TRBV12-3/TRBV12-4 | CASSPLSGQGQFF | TGTGCCAGCAGTCCCCTGAGTGGGCAGGGGCAGTTCTTC
few | . | TRBJ1-5 | TRBV9 | CASSQAGMNQPQHF | TGTGCCAGCAGTCAAGCAGGGATGAATCAGCCCCAGCATTTT
few | . | TRBJ2-3 | TRBV5-5 | CASSFSPVATDTQYF | TGTGCCAGCAGCTTTTCCCCGGTGGCCACAGATACGCAGTATTTT
few | . | TRBJ2-5 | TRBV7-8 | CASSSFGTQETQYF | TGTGCCAGCAGCTCATTCGGGACTCAAGAGACCCAGTACTTC
few | TRBD2 | TRBJ2-3 | TRBV4-2 | CASSRITSATTDTQYF | TGTGCCAGCAGCCGCATCACTAGCGCCACCACAGATACGCAGTATTTT
. | TRBD1 | TRBJ2-2 | TRBV6-1 | CASNIQGVQEELFF | TGTGCCAGCAATATACAGGGGGTCCAGGAGGAGCTGTTTTTT
few | TRBD2 | TRBJ2-5 | TRBV15 | CATSSRTSGGGETQYF | TGTGCCACCAGCAGCCGGACTAGCGGGGGAGGGGAGACCCAGTACTTC
. | TRBD1 | TRBJ1-2 | TRBV5-6 | CASSLVYLLQGDYGYTF | TGTGCCAGCAGCTTGGTGTACCTATTACAGGGGGACTATGGCTACACCTTC
. | . | TRBJ1-2 | TRBV2 | CASRGDNYGYTF | TGTGCCAGCAGAGGGGACAACTATGGCTACACCTTC
few | . | TRBJ1-1 | TRBV7-9 | CASNGHPNTEAFF | TGTGCCAGCAACGGACATCCGAACACTGAAGCTTTCTTT
few | . | TRBJ2-2 | TRBV4-1 | CASSQDRGREDTGELFF | TGCGCCAGCAGCCAAGACAGGGGCAGGGAAGACACCGGGGAGCTGTTTTTT
many | TRBD1 | TRBJ1-5 | TRBV12-3/TRBV12-4 | CASSRQGDNQPQHF | TGTGCCAGCAGTAGACAGGGCGACAATCAGCCCCAGCATTTT
many | . | TRBJ2-2 | TRBV20-1 | CSARDAANSNTGELFF | TGCAGTGCTAGAGATGCCGCGAATTCGAACACCGGGGAGCTGTTTTTT
few | . | TRBJ2-7 | TRBV7-9 | CASSLRVPYEQYF | TGTGCCAGCAGCTTAAGGGTTCCCTACGAGCAGTACTTC
. | . | TRBJ1-1 | TRBV5-6 | CASSSYRVANTEAFF | TGTGCCAGCAGCTCCTACAGGGTAGCGAACACTGAAGCTTTCTTT
. | TRBD1 | TRBJ2-2 | TRBV5-1 | CASSLKQGGAAGELFF | TGCGCCAGCAGCTTGAAACAGGGGGGAGCGGCCGGGGAGCTGTTTTTT
many | . | TRBJ1-5 | TRBV20-1 | CSAFQGNQPQHF | TGCAGTGCTTTTCAGGGCAATCAGCCCCAGCATTTT
few | . | TRBJ2-6 | TRBV11-2 | CASSLPTGLSSGANVLTF | TGTGCCAGCAGCTTACCTACCGGCCTCTCCTCTGGGGCCAACGTCCTGACTTTC
few | . | TRBJ2-1 | TRBV7-6 | CASSLDRAGESSYNEQFF | TGTGCCAGCAGCTTAGACCGGGCAGGGGAAAGCTCCTACAATGAGCAGTTCTTC
many | . | TRBJ1-1 | TRBV12-3/TRBV12-4 | CASSLQTESTEAFF | TGTGCCAGCAGTTTACAAACGGAAAGCACTGAAGCTTTCTTT
. | . | TRBJ1-1 | TRBV4-2 | CASSHFDTEAFF | TGTGCCAGCAGCCACTTCGACACTGAAGCTTTCTTT